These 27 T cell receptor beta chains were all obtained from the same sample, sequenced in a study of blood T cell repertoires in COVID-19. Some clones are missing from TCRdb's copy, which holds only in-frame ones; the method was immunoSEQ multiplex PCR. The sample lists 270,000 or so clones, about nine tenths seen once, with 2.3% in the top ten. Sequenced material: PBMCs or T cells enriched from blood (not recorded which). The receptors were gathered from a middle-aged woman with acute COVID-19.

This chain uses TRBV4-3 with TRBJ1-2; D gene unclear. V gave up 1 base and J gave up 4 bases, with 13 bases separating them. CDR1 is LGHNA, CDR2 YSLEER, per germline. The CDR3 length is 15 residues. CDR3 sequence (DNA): TGCGCCAGCAGCCAAGTCTCCGGGAGCTCCTATGGCTACACCTTC. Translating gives CASSQVSGSSYGYTF.

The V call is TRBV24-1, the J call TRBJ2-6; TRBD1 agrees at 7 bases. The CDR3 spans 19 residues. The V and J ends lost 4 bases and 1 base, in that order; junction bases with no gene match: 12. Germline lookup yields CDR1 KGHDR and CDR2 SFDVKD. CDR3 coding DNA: TGTGCCACCAGTGAACTAGGACAGGTGAAGGAGTCTGGGGCCAACGTCCTGACTTTC. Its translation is CATSELGQVKESGANVLTF.

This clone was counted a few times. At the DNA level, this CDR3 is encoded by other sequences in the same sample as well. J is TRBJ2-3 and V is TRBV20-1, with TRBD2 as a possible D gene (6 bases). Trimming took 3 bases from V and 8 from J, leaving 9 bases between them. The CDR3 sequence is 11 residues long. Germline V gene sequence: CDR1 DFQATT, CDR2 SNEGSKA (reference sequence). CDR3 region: CSARTSGTQYF. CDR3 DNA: TGCAGTGCTAGGACTAGTGGTACGCAGTATTTT.

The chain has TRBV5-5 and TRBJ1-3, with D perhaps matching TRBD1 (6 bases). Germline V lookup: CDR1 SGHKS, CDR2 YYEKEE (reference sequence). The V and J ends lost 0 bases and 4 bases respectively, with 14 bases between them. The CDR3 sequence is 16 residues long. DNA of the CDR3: TGTGCCAGCAGCTTGGGCAGGGGCAGTGTCGGAAACACCATATATTTT. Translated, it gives CASSLGRGSVGNTIYF.

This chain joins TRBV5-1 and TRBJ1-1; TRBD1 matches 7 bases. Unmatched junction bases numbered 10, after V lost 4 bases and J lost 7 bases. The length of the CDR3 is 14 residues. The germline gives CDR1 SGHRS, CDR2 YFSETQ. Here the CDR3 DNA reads TGCGCCAGCAGCAGGAACAGGGGAATTGGTGAAGCTTTCTTT. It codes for CASSRNRGIGEAFF.

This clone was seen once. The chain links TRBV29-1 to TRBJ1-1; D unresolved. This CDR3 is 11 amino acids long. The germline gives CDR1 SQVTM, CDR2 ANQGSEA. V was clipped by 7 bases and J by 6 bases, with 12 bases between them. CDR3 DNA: TGCAGCGGAAGACATAGCGCTGAAGCTTTCTTT. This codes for CSGRHSAEAFF.

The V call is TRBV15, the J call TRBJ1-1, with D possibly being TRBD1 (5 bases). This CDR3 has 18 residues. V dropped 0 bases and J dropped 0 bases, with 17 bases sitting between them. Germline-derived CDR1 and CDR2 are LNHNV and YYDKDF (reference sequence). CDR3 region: CATSRDLGGIGLNTEAFF. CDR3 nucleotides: TGTGCCACCAGCAGAGATTTGGGGGGAATTGGACTGAACACTGAAGCTTTCTTT. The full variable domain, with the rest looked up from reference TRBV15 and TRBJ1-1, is DAMVIQNPRYQVTQFGKPVTLSCSQTLNHNVMYWYQQKSSQAPKLLFHYYDKDFNNEADTPDNFQSRRPNTSFCFLDIRSPGLGDTAMYLCATSRDLGGIGLNTEAFFGQGTRLTVV.

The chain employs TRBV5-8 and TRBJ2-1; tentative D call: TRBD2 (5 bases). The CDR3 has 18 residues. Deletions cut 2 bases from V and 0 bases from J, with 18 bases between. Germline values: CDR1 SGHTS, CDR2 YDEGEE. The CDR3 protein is CASSFARSGRASYNEQFF. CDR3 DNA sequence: TGTGCCAGCAGCTTCGCAAGGAGCGGAAGGGCCTCCTACAATGAGCAGTTCTTC.

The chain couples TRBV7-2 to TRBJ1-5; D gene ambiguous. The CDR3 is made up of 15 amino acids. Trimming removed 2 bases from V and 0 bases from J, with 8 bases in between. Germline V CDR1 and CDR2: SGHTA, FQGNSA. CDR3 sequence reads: CASSLNSDSNQPQHF. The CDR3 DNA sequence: TGTGCCAGCAGCTTAAATAGCGATAGCAATCAGCCCCAGCATTTT.

Here the CDR3 DNA reads TGCGCCAGCAGCCAACGGACAGGGACTTCAACTACTAATGAAAAACTGTTTTTT. Translation: CASSQRTGTSTTNEKLFF. V is TRBV4-1 and J is TRBJ1-4; 8 positions agree with TRBD1. Germline assignment: CDR1 MGHRA and CDR2 YSYEKL. The CDR3 sequence is 18 residues long. J was trimmed by 2 bases and V by 2 bases; bases with no gene match: 10.

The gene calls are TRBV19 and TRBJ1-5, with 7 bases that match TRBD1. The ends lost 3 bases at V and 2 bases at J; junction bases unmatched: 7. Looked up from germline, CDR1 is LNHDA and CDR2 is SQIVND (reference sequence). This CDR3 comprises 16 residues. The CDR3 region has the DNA TGTGCCAGTAGTATCTATGGACAGGTTCGCAATCAGCCCCAGCATTTT. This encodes CASSIYGQVRNQPQHF.

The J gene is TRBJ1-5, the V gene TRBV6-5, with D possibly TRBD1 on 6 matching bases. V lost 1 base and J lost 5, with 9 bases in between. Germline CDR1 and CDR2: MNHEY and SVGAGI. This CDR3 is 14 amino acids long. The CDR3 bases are TGTGCCAGCAGTTACTTGGCAGGGGATCAGCCCCAGCATTTT. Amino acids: CASSYLAGDQPQHF.

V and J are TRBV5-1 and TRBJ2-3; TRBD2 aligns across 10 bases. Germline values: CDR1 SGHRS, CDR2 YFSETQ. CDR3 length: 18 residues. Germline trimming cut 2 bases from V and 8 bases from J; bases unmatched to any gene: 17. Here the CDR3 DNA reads TGCGCCAGCAGCTTAATGGGACAATTAGCGGGAGGCCCTGGTACGCAGTATTTT. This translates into CASSLMGQLAGGPGTQYF.

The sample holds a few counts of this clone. Written as DNA, the CDR3 is TGTGCCATCAGTGAGTCAGTACAGAACACCGGGGAGCTGTTTTTT. It translates to CAISESVQNTGELFF. The rearrangement uses TRBV10-3 and TRBJ2-2; D is ambiguous. The ends were cut back, 0 bases at V and 1 base at J, with 6 bases in the middle. Germline CDR1 and CDR2: ENHRY and SYGVKD. The CDR3 has 15 amino acids.

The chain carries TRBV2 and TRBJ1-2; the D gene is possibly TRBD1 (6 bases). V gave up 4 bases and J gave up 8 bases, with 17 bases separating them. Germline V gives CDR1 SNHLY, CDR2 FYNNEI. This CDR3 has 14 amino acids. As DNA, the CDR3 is TGTGCCAGCAGTGGGGACAAGGGGGAGGGAGGCTACACCTTC. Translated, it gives CASSGDKGEGGYTF.

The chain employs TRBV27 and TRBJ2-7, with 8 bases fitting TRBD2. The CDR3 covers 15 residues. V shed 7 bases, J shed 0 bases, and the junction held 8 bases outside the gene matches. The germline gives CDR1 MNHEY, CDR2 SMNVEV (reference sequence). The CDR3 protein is CASTLGGGSSYEQYF. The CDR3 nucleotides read TGTGCCAGCACCCTCGGGGGGGGAAGCTCCTACGAGCAGTACTTC.

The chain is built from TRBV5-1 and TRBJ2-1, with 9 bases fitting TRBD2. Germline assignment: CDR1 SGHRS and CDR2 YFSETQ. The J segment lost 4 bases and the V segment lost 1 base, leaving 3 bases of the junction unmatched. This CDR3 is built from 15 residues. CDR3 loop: CASSLKAGGYNEQFF. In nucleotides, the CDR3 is TGCGCCAGCAGCTTGAAAGCGGGGGGATACAATGAGCAGTTCTTC.

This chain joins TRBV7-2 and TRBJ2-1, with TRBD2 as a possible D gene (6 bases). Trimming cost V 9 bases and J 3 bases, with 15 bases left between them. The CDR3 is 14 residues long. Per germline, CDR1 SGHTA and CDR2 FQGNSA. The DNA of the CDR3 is TGTGCCAGTAAAAGGGGAGGACTCTACAATGAGCAGTTCTTC. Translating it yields CASKRGGLYNEQFF.

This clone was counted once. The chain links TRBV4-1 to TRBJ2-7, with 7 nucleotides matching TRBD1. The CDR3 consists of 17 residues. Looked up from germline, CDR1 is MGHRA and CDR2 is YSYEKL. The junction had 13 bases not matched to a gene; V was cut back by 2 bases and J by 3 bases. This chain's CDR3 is CASSQLNDRALFYEQYF. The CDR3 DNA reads TGCGCCAGCAGCCAACTCAACGACAGGGCCCTATTCTACGAGCAGTACTTC.

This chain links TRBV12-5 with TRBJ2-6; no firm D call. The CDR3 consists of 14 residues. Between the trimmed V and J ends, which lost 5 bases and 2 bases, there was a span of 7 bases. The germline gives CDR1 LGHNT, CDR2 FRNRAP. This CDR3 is CASGPSTGANVLTF. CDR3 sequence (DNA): TGTGCTAGTGGTCCATCAACTGGGGCCAACGTCCTGACTTTC. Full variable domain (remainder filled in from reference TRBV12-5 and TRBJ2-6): DARVTQTPRHKVTEMGQEVTMRCQPILGHNTVFWYRQTMMQGLELLAYFRNRAPLDDSGMPKDRFSAEMPDATLATLKIQPSEPRDSAVYFCASGPSTGANVLTFGAGSRLTVL.

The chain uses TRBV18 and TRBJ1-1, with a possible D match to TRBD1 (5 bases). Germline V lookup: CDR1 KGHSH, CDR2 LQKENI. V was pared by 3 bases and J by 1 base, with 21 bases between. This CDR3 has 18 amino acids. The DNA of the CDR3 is TGTGCCAGCTCACCGCTCCCCGGAAACACAGGATCGAACACTGAAGCTTTCTTT. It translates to CASSPLPGNTGSNTEAFF.

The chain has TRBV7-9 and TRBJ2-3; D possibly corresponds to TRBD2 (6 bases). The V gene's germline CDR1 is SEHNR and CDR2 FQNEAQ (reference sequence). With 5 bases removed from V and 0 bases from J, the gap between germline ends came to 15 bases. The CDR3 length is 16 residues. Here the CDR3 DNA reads TGTGCCAGCAGCCAATACGGGACTCCTAGCACAGATACGCAGTATTTT. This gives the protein CASSQYGTPSTDTQYF.

Here the CDR3 DNA reads TGCAGTGCTAGTCAAGCGGGAGCGGTGGGGAATGAGCAGTTCTTC. Residues: CSASQAGAVGNEQFF. The chain joins TRBV20-1 to TRBJ2-1; TRBD2 agrees at 8 bases. The V gene end was trimmed by 3 bases and the J gene end by 7 bases; junction bases not matched to a gene: 11. The CDR3 is made up of 15 amino acids. The germline V gene has CDR1 DFQATT and CDR2 SNEGSKA (reference sequence).

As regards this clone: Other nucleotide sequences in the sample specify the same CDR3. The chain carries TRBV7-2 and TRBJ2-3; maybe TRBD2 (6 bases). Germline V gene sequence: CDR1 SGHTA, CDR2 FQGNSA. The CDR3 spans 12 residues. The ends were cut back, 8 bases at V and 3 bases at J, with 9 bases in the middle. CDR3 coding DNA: TGTGCCAGCCGGGGGAGAACAGATACGCAGTATTTT. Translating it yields CASRGRTDTQYF.

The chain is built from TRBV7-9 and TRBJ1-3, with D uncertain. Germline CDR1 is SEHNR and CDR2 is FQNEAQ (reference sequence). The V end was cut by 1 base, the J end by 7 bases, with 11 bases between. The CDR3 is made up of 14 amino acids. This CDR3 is CASSLGAARNTIYF. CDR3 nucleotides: TGTGCCAGCAGCTTAGGAGCTGCTAGGAACACCATATATTTT.

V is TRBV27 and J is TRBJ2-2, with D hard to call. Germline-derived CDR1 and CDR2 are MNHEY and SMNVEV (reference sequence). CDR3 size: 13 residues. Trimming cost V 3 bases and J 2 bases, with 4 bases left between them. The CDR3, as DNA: TGTGCCAGCAGTTTTCTCAACACCGGGGAGCTGTTTTTT. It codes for CASSFLNTGELFF.

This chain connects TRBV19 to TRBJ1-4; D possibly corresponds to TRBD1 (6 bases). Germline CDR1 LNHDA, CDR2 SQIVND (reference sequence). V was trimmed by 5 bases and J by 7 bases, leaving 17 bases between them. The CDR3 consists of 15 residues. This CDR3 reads CASSFVGQGREKLFF. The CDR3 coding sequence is TGTGCCAGTAGTTTTGTGGGGCAGGGGCGTGAAAAACTGTTTTTT.